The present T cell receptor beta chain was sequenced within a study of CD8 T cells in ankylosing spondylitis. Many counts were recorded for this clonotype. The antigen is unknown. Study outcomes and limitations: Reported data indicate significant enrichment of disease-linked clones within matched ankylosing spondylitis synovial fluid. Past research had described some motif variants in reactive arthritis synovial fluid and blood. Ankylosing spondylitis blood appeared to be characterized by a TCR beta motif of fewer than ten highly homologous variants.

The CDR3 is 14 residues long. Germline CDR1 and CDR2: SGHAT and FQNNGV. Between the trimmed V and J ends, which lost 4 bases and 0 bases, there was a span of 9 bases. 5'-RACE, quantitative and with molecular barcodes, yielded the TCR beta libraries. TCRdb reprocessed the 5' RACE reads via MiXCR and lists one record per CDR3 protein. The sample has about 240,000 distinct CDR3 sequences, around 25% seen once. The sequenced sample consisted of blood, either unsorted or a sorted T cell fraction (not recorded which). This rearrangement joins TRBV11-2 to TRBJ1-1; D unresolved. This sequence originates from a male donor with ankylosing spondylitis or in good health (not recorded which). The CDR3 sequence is CASSSRLMNTEAFF. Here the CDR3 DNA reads TGTGCCAGCAGCTCTAGGTTGATGAACACTGAAGCTTTCTTT.